This T cell receptor beta chain was sequenced for a study of T cells in Graves' hyperthyroidism and ophthalmopathy. Exclusion followed for patients with uncontrolled infection, other autoimmune disease, pregnancy or lactation. The CDR3 is 15 amino acids. Germline trimming cut 6 bases from V and 3 bases from J; bases unmatched to any gene: 6. Per germline, CDR1 MNHEY and CDR2 SVGEGT. This clonotype appeared many times. Researchers amplified the TCR beta CDR3 regions from RNA transcripts. During a first-round RT-PCR of the TCR CDR3, the HTBI primer set was used. TCRdb re-analysed the multiplex PCR reads in MiXCR, keeping a single row per CDR3 protein. Of over 500,000 distinct CDR3 sequences listed, about 16% are singletons.

Sequences were obtained from blood. V and J are TRBV6-2 or TRBV6-3 and TRBJ2-2, with 8 nucleotides matching TRBD1. The origin of this receptor is a woman aged 25 to 39 with Graves' ophthalmopathy. The CDR3 DNA sequence: TGTGCCAGCAGCCTACAGGGGGTAGACACCGGGGAGCTGTTTTTT. This translates into CASSLQGVDTGELFF.